This T cell receptor (beta chain) is drawn from a study of neurological immune-mediated disorders. The time point was: longitudinal time-point 2. Unsorted libraries were prepared from 2 million PBMCs that had been stored at -80 C. The cDNA was generated by 5'RACE with 10-nucleotide random UMIs. A single record per CDR3 protein comes from TCRdb applying MiXCR to the 5' RACE reads. The data hold about 80,000 distinct CDR3 sequences, with almost 6% observed a single time. Study-level points and caveats: Phylogenetic grouping assigned the repertoires of 18 of 34 multiple sclerosis patients to a single related-CDR3 cluster, representing a possible signature. No CDR3 amino acid sequences were shared by expanded clones across subjects, suggesting private repertoires in all groups.

The germline CDR1 and CDR2 sequences are SGDLS and YYNGEE. V lost 1 base to trimming and J lost 8 bases, with 25 bases between them. The CDR3 totals 18 residues. As to this clonotype: Its cognate antigen is unknown.

The clonotype originates from a woman aged 60 to 75 with multiple sclerosis. The rearrangement joins TRBV9 to TRBJ2-1, with D perhaps matching TRBD2 (7 bases). What was sequenced was PBMCs. As DNA, the CDR3 is TGTGCCAGCAGCGTATTCGGTCCGGGGGGCAACCTCGGGGATGAGCAGTTCTTC. Protein sequence: CASSVFGPGGNLGDEQFF.